Following are 19 T cell receptor beta chains from one sample sequenced in a study of regulatory T cells in long-lasting Graves disease. According to the study, TCR beta libraries were built with iRepertoire HTBI primers and CDR3-region Arm-PCR. TCRdb analysed the multiplex PCR reads with MiXCR anew, one entry per CDR3 protein. Of approximately 270,000 distinct CDR3 sequences listed, approximately 20% are singletons. Time point reported: newly diagnosed GD, antithyroid drugs for less than 3 months. The TCR library used RNA extracted from PBMCs. Another study also made use of these data, one on T cells in Graves' hyperthyroidism and ophthalmopathy.

The sample consisted of peripheral blood mononuclear cells (PBMCs), taken at new diagnosis, from a patient treated with antithyroid drugs. All receptors come from a woman in her thirties with Graves disease.

This clonotype was recorded at least ten times. The chain joins TRBV11-2 to TRBJ2-3; D call uncertain. Germline CDR1 SGHAT, CDR2 FQNNGV. CDR3 size: 12 residues. V dropped 2 bases and J dropped 0 bases, with 0 bases sitting between them. CDR3 residues: CASSLSTDTQYF. Written as DNA, the CDR3 is TGTGCCAGCAGCTTAAGCACAGATACGCAGTATTTT.

The sample holds many counts of this clonotype. J is TRBJ1-2 and V is TRBV14; TRBD1 might be the D (6 bases). Germline CDR1 is SGHDN and CDR2 is FVKESK. V lost 4 bases and J 3 bases, leaving 9 bases between the germline ends. The CDR3 is 13 residues long. In DNA, the CDR3 is TGTGCCAGCAGCCCTCAGGGGTACTATGGCTACACCTTC. Translated, it gives CASSPQGYYGYTF.

This clonotype was observed at least ten times. V gene TRBV5-1 combines with J gene TRBJ2-2; TRBD2 agrees at 15 bases. Trimming removed 4 bases from V and 4 bases from J; junction bases left unmatched: 2. In germline, CDR1 is SGHRS, CDR2 YFSETQ. The CDR3 loop spans 16 amino acids. The CDR3 region is CASSLGLAGGTGELFF. In nucleotides, the CDR3 is TGCGCCAGCAGCCTGGGACTAGCGGGGGGCACCGGGGAGCTGTTTTTT.

This clonotype was counted many times. The chain is built from TRBV29-1 and TRBJ1-1, with D possibly matching TRBD1 (5 bases). The CDR3 covers 13 residues. The V end lost 0 bases, the J end lost 3 bases, and 8 bases lay between the germline ends. Germline CDR1 reads SQVTM; CDR2 reads ANQGSEA. This chain's CDR3 is CSVEDGGYTEAFF. The CDR3 coding sequence is TGCAGCGTTGAAGATGGGGGGTACACTGAAGCTTTCTTT.

At least ten counts were recorded for this clonotype. The chain uses TRBV4-2 and TRBJ2-1, with D unresolved. Looked up from germline, CDR1 is LGHNA and CDR2 is YNFKEQ. V lost 1 base to trimming and J lost 0 bases, with 13 bases between them. CDR3 length: 17 residues. CDR3 protein: CASSQVLSHSSYNEQFF. In nucleotides, the CDR3 is TGTGCCAGCAGCCAAGTTCTTTCTCACAGCTCCTACAATGAGCAGTTCTTC.

This clonotype came up many times. This chain's CDR3 is CASSYKLGVGGAEQYF. The CDR3 DNA follows: TGTGCCAGCAGCTATAAATTAGGTGTAGGGGGCGCCGAGCAGTACTTC. The chain joins TRBV3-1 to TRBJ2-7, with 7 bases aligning to TRBD1. CDR1 is LGHDT and CDR2 is YNNKEL in the germline V gene (reference sequence). The CDR3 is made up of 16 amino acids. Trimming removed 5 bases from V and 6 bases from J; junction bases left unmatched: 16.

This clonotype showed up many times. This chain joins TRBV5-1 and TRBJ1-1; no clear D gene. The CDR3 spans 13 residues. CDR1 SGHRS and CDR2 YFSETQ come from the germline V gene. Trimming pared 6 bases from V and 7 bases from J, leaving 16 bases between. The CDR3 spells CASIPPGSYEAFF. The CDR3 region has the DNA TGCGCCAGCATCCCGCCAGGCAGTTATGAAGCTTTCTTT.

This clonotype showed up many times. The rearrangement links TRBV27 to TRBJ2-5; unclear D gene. Trimming cost V 5 bases and J 2 bases, with 9 bases left between them. CDR1 MNHEY and CDR2 SMNVEV come from the germline V gene (reference sequence). The CDR3 loop spans 13 amino acids. The CDR3 here is CASSAVVQETQYF. CDR3 sequence (DNA): TGTGCCAGCAGTGCCGTCGTTCAAGAGACCCAGTACTTC.

There are many counts of this clonotype. This rearrangement joins TRBV5-4 to TRBJ1-5; 7 nucleotides match TRBD1. Germline values: CDR1 SGHNT, CDR2 YYREEE (reference sequence). V dropped 4 bases and J dropped 0; count of bases not matched to a gene: 4. This CDR3 has 15 amino acids. CDR3: CASSPGQDSNQPQHF. CDR3 coding DNA: TGTGCCAGCAGCCCCGGACAGGATAGCAATCAGCCCCAGCATTTT.

This clonotype was picked up many times. The junction departs from germline at one end; a sequencing error may be responsible. J is TRBJ2-3 and V is TRBV29-1, with 9 positions matching TRBD2. The germline CDR1 and CDR2 sequences are SQVTM and ANQGSEA. The CDR3 is 13 amino acids. DNA of the CDR3: TGCAGCGTTTCGGGGACTAGCAGAGATACGCAGTATTTT. Its translation is CSVSGTSRDTQYF.

This clonotype was seen many times. A much bigger clone sits one base away, suggesting this may be a read error. This is likely a read error, given that the CDR3 carries no conserved phenylalanine or tryptophan at its end. The chain has TRBV12-3 or TRBV12-4 and TRBJ1-1, with no clear D. The V gene lost 5 bases and the J gene lost 4 bases, with 23 bases spanning the gap. This CDR3 is 17 amino acids long. DNA of the CDR3: TGTGCCAGCAGTCCTCCCCGGGCCGAGGCGGGGAGCACTGAAGCTTTCCTT. This gives the protein CASSPPRAEAGSTEAFL.

This clonotype was found many times. This chain connects TRBV10-3 to TRBJ1-1; TRBD1 aligns across 7 bases. This CDR3 spans 14 amino acids. Germline CDR1 reads ENHRY; CDR2 reads SYGVKD. The V gene end was trimmed by 8 bases and the J gene end by 4 bases; junction bases not matched to a gene: 10. CDR3 nucleotides: TGTGCCATCGCCAGAACAGGGGAGGCCACTGAAGCTTTCTTT. Its translation is CAIARTGEATEAFF.

This clonotype appeared many times. The chain links TRBV7-8 to TRBJ2-5, with a possible D match to TRBD1 (6 bases). This CDR3 is 16 amino acids long. Per germline, CDR1 SGHVS and CDR2 FQNEAQ. Deletions cut 4 bases from V and 1 base from J, with 16 bases between. Here the CDR3 reads CASSSTRWTVQETQYF. CDR3 in DNA: TGTGCCAGCAGCTCAACAAGATGGACAGTCCAAGAGACCCAGTACTTC.

In its sample, this clonotype was seen many times. The rearrangement uses TRBV7-2 and TRBJ2-7; 9 positions match TRBD2. Germline V gene data show CDR1 as SGHTA and CDR2 as FQGNSA. After removal of 2 bases from V and 5 bases from J, the junction contained 16 bases not matched to a gene. This CDR3 is built from 18 residues. The CDR3 coding sequence is TGTGCCAGCAGCTTAAAGGGACTAGCCCTATCCGCATGGGACGAGCAGTACTTC. The encoded protein is CASSLKGLALSAWDEQYF.

This clonotype was picked up many times. An end of the junction differs from the germline gene, which may be a read error. The chain couples TRBV5-1 to TRBJ1-1; D is possibly TRBD1 (6 bases). This CDR3 is 14 amino acids long. Germline V gene lookup returns CDR1 SGHRS and CDR2 YFSETQ. CDR3 protein: CASSYRAGTTEAFF. In nucleotides, the CDR3 is TGTGCCAGCAGCTACAGGGCAGGTACCACTGAAGCTTTCTTT. Filled out from reference TRBV5-1 and TRBJ1-1, the complete variable domain reads KAGVTQTPRYLIKTRGQQVTLSCSPISGHRSVSWYQQTPGQGLQFLFEYFSETQRNKGNFPGRFSGRQFSNSRSEMNVSTLELGDSALYLCASSYRAGTTEAFFGQGTRLTVV.

This clonotype was recorded many times. The chain joins TRBV11-1 to TRBJ1-3; D is ambiguous. CDR1 and CDR2 from the germline V gene are SGHAT and FQDESV (reference sequence). The length of the CDR3 is 13 residues. V was clipped by 4 bases and J by 0 bases, with 4 bases between them. The CDR3 loop reads CASSWSSGNTIYF. CDR3 nucleotide sequence: TGTGCCAGCAGCTGGAGCTCTGGAAACACCATATATTTT.

The table lists this clonotype with many counts. The V call is TRBV15, the J call TRBJ2-7; D call uncertain. CDR1 and CDR2 from the germline V gene are LNHNV and YYDKDF (reference sequence). The CDR3 length is 13 residues. Trimming left V 4 bases short and J 3 bases short, with 10 bases between. This CDR3 is CATSIGVGYEQYF. CDR3 coding DNA: TGTGCCACCAGCATCGGTGTGGGCTACGAGCAGTACTTC. The whole variable domain, remainder taken from reference TRBV15 and TRBJ2-7, is DAMVIQNPRYQVTQFGKPVTLSCSQTLNHNVMYWYQQKSSQAPKLLFHYYDKDFNNEADTPDNFQSRRPNTSFCFLDIRSPGLGDTAMYLCATSIGVGYEQYFGPGTRLTVT.

This clonotype was seen many times. The J gene is TRBJ1-2, the V gene TRBV12-3 or TRBV12-4; possible D gene TRBD1, 5 bases. The length of the CDR3 is 16 residues. Between the trimmed V and J ends, which lost 3 bases and 4 bases, there was a span of 18 bases. The CDR3 is CASSLGSVRGGYGYTF. The CDR3 DNA is TGTGCCAGCAGTTTGGGCTCAGTGAGGGGCGGCTATGGCTACACCTTC.

This clonotype was seen many times. This chain uses TRBV18 with TRBJ1-5; D call uncertain. Trimming pared 1 base from V and 2 bases from J, leaving 15 bases between. This CDR3 is built from 17 residues. Germline-derived CDR1 and CDR2 are KGHSH and LQKENI. The CDR3 spells CASSPLARGAGNQPQHF. The CDR3 coding sequence is TGTGCCAGCTCACCACTGGCGAGAGGCGCCGGCAATCAGCCCCAGCATTTT.